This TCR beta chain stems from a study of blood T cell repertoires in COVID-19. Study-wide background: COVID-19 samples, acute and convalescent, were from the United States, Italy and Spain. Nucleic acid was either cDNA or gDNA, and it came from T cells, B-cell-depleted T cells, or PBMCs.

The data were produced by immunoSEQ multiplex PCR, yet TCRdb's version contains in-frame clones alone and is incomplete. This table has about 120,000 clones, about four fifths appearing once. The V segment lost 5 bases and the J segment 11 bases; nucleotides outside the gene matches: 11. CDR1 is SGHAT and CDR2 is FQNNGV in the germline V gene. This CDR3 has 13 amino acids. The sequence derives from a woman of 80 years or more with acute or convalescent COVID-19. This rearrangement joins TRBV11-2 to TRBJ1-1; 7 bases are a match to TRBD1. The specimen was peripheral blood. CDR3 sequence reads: CASSPGTAAMAFF. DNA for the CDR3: TGTGCCAGCAGCCCAGGGACAGCGGCGATGGCTTTCTTT.